This T cell receptor beta chain was obtained from a study of T cells in Graves' hyperthyroidism and ophthalmopathy. Study in general: Initial diagnosis, before any treatment, was when peripheral blood was collected. Study-wide findings and caveats: Also found in blood were most expanded thyroid clonotypes above 0.001.

Using RNA transcripts as the source, TCR beta CDR3 regions were amplified. The study used the HTBI primer set for a first-round RT-PCR of the TCR CDR3. In TCRdb, the multiplex PCR reads were re-called with MiXCR into one record per CDR3 protein. In the table there are some 570,000 distinct CDR3 sequences, 13% to 15% of which are singletons. This clonotype was picked up many times. What it binds is not known. This CDR3 has 12 residues. Per germline, CDR1 DFQATT and CDR2 SNEGSKA (reference sequence). V lost 3 bases, J lost 2 bases, and 7 bases lay in between. Patients affected by ophthalmopathy presented a Clinical Activity Score of at least 3, a NOSPECS grade of at least 4, and disease duration below 3 months.

V is TRBV20-1 and J is TRBJ2-5; D not resolved. This TCR derives from a woman aged 18-35 years with Graves' ophthalmopathy. Sample: blood. The DNA of the CDR3 is TGCAGTGCTAGTTGGGAACAAGAGACCCAGTACTTC. This gives the protein CSASWEQETQYF.